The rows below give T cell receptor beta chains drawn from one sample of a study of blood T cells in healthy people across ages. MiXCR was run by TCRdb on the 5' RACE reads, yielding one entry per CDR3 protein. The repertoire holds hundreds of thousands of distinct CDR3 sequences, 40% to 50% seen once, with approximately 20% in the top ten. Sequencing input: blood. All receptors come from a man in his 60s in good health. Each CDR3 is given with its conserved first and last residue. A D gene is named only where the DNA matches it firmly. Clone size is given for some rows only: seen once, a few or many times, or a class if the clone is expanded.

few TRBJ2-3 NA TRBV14 TGTGCCAGCAGCCCGGGACTCCCGGTCACAGATACGCAGTATTTT CASSPGLPVTDTQYF
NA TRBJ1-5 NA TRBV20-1 TGCAGTGCTAGAAAGGAGCCCGGGCAGCCCCAGCATTTT CSARKEPGQPQHF
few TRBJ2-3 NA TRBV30 TGTGCCTGGAGACCATGGGGGGCAGATACGCAGTATTTT CAWRPWGADTQYF
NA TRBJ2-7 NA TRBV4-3 TGCGCCAGCAGCCAAGACCCTTGGAACGAGCAGTACTTC CASSQDPWNEQYF
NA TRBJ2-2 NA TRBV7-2 TGTGCCAGCAGCTTAGAGAGCAGAGAGACCGGGGAGCTGTTTTTT CASSLESRETGELFF
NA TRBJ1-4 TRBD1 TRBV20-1 TGCAGTGCAGCAAACCGACAGGGAGGGAATGAAAAACTGTTTTTT CSAANRQGGNEKLFF
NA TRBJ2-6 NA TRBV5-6 TGTGCCAGCAGTTACCAGGGCTTAGCTCTTGGTAAAAGCTCTGGGGCCAACGTCCTGACTTTC CASSYQGLALGKSSGANVLTF
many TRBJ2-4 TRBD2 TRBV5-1 TGCGCCAGCAGCTTGGAGTCGGCGGGAGGACCCATTCAGTACTTC CASSLESAGGPIQYF
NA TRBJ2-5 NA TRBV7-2 TGTGCCAGCAGCCCACGACAGGTTTCAAAAGAGACCCAGTACTTC CASSPRQVSKETQYF
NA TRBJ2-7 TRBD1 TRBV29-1 TGCAGCGTTGGGACAGGGTGGGCCGAGCAGTACTTC CSVGTGWAEQYF
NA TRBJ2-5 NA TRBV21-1 TGTGCCAGCAGCAAAGAAGGGACAGGACTCTATGAGCAGTACTTC CASSKEGTGLYEQYF
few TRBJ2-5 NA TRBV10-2 TGCGCCAGCAGCGAGACGGGAGAAGAGACCCAGTACTTC CASSETGEETQYF
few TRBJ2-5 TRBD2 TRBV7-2 TGTGCCAGCAGCTTAGGGTGGTTAGCGGGGAACCAAGAGACCCAGTACTTC CASSLGWLAGNQETQYF
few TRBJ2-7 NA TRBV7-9 TGTGCCAGCAGCCGGGCAGAGGGGGGTTACTACGAGCAGTACTTC CASSRAEGGYYEQYF
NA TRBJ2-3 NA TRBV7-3 TGTGCCAGCAGCTTAAGCGTAACAGATACGCAGTATTTT CASSLSVTDTQYF
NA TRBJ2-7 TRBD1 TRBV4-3 TGCGCCAGCAGCCGAGGGACAGGGGGCTCCTACAATGAGCAGTACTTC CASSRGTGGSYNEQYF
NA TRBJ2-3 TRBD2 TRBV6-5 TGTGCCAGCAGTTACTACATGGCGGGCTTAGCGGGGGGGCAGTATTTT CASSYYMAGLAGGQYF
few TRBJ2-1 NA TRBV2 TGTGCCAGCAGAAGCCCAGGCCAAGGCAGGCACAATGAGCAGTTCTTC CASRSPGQGRHNEQFF
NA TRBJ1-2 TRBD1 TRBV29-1 TGCAGCGGCGGCGAACGGACAGGGATTGGCTACACCTTC CSGGERTGIGYTF
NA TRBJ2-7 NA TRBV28 TGTGCCAGCAATTCCGGAGGGGTCTACGAGCAGTACTTC CASNSGGVYEQYF
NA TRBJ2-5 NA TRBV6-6 TGTGCCAGCAGAGACGAATCGCAGGGGGGCGGCCAAGAGACCCAGTACTTC CASRDESQGGGQETQYF
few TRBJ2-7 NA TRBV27 TGTGCCAGCAGTTTAATGGGAAGCTCCTACGAGCAGTACTTC CASSLMGSSYEQYF
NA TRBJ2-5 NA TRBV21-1 TGTGCCAGCAGCAAAGGAGGGGGGCAAGGGCAAGAGACCCAGTACTTC CASSKGGGQGQETQYF
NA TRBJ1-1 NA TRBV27 TGTGCCAGCAGTTACGGGACATCGGGAAACACTGAAGCTTTCTTT CASSYGTSGNTEAFF
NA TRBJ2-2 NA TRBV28 TGTGCCAGCAGTTTCCCCCGGGCGTATGTCGGGGAGCTGTTTTTT CASSFPRAYVGELFF
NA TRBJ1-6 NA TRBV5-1 TGCGCCAGCAGCCCCTATGGGGGGTCCAATTCACCCCCCCACTTT CASSPYGGSNSPPHF
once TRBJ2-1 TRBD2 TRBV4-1 TGCGCCAGCAGCCAGGCTAGCGGGGGGGCCGGTGGGGATAACTACAATGAGCAGTTCTTC CASSQASGGAGGDNYNEQFF
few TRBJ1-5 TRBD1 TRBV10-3 TGTGCCATCAGTGAGCCGGGAGGGGGCCGTCAGCCCCAGCATTTT CAISEPGGGRQPQHF
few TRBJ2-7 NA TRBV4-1 TGCGCCAGCAGCCGACAGACAGGGACTAAGTACGAGCAGTACTTC CASSRQTGTKYEQYF
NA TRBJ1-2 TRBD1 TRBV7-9 TGTGCCAGCAGCTTACTTCCGGGACAGATGTTAGCTAACTATGGCTACACCTTC CASSLLPGQMLANYGYTF
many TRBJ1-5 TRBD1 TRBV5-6 TGTGCCAGCAGCACTCAAGGACAGGCTAGTAATCAGCCCCAGCATTTT CASSTQGQASNQPQHF
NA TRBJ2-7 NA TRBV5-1 TGCGCCAGCAGCTCTTTGGGGGGCGAGGTTTACGAGCAGTACTTC CASSSLGGEVYEQYF
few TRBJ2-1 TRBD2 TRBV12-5 TGTGCTAGTGGTTTGGTCCAGAGTAGCGGGGATTACAATGAGCAGTTCTTC CASGLVQSSGDYNEQFF
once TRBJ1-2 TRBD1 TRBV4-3 TGCGCCAGCAGCCAAGATCAAAGTCAGGGGGGAACCGGTGGCTACACCTTC CASSQDQSQGGTGGYTF
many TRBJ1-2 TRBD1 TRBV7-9 TGTGCCAGCAGCGACGTCGGTGCAGGGGGCTACTATGGCTACACCTTC CASSDVGAGGYYGYTF
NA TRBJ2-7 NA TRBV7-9 TGTGCCAGCAGCTTTTCCAGCAGACCTTACGAGCAGTACTTC CASSFSSRPYEQYF
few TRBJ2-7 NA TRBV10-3 TGTGCCATCAGTGGGAATAGCGGCTACGAGCAGTACTTC CAISGNSGYEQYF
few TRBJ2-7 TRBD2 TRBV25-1 TGTGCCAGCAGGGGGGGGACTAGCGGCTACGAGCAGTACTTC CASRGGTSGYEQYF
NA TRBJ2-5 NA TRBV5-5 TGTGCCAGCAGCCTAAGCCGGGATACTATAGAGACCCAGTACTTC CASSLSRDTIETQYF
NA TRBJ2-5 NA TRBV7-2 TGTGCCAGCAGCTTAGTGGGACCACCCGAGACCCAGTACTTC CASSLVGPPETQYF
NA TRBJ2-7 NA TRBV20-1 TGCAGCGCCCCGTGGGAGGGGGCAGAGCAGTACTTC CSAPWEGAEQYF
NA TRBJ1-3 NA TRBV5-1 TGCGCCAGCAGCTTACCGGGACGTGGAAACACCATATATTTT CASSLPGRGNTIYF
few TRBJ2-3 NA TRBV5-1 TGCGCCAGCAGCTTGGGGCTAGAGGTGCTGGATACGCAGTATTTT CASSLGLEVLDTQYF
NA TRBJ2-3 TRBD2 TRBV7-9 TGTGCCAGCAGCTTAGGGGACTACACCACAGATACGCAGTATTTT CASSLGDYTTDTQYF
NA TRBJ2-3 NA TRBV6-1 TGTGCCAGCAGTGAAGGGGTCCCCCAGAACACAGATACGCAGTATTTT CASSEGVPQNTDTQYF
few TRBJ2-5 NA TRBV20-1 TGCAGTGCTAGAGATCGAACAGGGCGACGAGAGCAGTACTTC CSARDRTGRREQYF
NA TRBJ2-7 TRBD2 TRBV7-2 TGTGCCAGCAGCCCAACGGGGGGGAGTGCCTACGAGCAGTACTTC CASSPTGGSAYEQYF
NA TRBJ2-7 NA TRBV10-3 TGTGCCATCAGTGAGGGCGGATTCTACGAGCAGTACTTC CAISEGGFYEQYF
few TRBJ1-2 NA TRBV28 TGTGCCAGCAGTCGGGATGTCCATGGCTACACCTTC CASSRDVHGYTF
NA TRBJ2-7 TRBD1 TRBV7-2 TGTGCCAGCAGCCGGGGCAGGGGGCATCCCTACGAGCAGTACTTC CASSRGRGHPYEQYF
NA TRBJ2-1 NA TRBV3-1 TGTGCCAGCAGCGAATTGTCCAGGGGGGCCGGGAATGAGCAGTTCTTC CASSELSRGAGNEQFF